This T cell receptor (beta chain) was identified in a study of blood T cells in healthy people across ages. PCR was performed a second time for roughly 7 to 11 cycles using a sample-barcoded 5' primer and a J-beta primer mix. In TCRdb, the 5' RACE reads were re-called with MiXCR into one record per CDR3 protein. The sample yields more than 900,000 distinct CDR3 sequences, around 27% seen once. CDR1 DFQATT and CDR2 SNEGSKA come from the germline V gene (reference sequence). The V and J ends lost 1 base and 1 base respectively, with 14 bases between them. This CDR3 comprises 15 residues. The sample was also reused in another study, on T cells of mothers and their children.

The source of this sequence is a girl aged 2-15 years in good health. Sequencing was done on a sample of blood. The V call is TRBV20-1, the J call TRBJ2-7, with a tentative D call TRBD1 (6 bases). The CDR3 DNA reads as TGCAGTGCTAGAGTGGGGGCCCGTTCTTCCTACGAGCAGTACTTC. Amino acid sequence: CSARVGARSSYEQYF.